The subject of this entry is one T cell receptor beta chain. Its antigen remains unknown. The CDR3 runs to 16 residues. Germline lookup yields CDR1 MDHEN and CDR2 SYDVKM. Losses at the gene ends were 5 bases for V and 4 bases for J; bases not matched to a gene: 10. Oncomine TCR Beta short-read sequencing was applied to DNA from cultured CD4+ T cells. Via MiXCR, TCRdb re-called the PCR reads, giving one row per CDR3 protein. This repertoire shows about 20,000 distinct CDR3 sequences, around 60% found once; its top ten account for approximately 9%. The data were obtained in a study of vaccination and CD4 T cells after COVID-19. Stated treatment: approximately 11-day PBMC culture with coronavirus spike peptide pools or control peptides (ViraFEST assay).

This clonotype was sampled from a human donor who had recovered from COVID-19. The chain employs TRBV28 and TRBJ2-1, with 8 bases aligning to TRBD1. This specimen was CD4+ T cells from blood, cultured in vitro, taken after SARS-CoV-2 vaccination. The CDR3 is CASSDLGTGKYNEQFF. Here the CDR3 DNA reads TGTGCCAGCAGTGACCTTGGGACAGGTAAATACAATGAGCAGTTCTTC. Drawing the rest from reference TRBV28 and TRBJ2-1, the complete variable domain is DVKVTQSSRYLVKRTGEKVFLECVQDMDHENMFWYRQDPGLGLRLIYFSYDVKMKEKGDIPEGYSVSREKKERFSLILESASTNQTSMYLCASSDLGTGKYNEQFFGPGTRLTVL.